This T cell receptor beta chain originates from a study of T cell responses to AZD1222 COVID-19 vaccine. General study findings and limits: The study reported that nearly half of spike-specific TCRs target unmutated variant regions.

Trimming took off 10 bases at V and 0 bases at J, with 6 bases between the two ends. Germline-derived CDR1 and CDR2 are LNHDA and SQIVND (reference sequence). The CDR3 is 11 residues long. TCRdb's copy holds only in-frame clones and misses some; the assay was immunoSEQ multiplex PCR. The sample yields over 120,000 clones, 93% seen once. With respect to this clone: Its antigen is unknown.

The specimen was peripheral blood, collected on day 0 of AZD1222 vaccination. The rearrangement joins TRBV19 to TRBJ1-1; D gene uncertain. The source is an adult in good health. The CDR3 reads CATTVNTEAFF. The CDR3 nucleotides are TGTGCCACTACGGTGAACACTGAAGCTTTCTTT.